The 32 T cell receptor beta chains below come from one sample, sequenced in a study of OX40 agonist ivuxolimab in advanced cancers. Library method: the immunoSEQ multiplex PCR assay. TCRdb re-hosts the immuneACCESS table, in-frame sequences only. Its copies lack some clones; in the studies checked, an unresolved V gene accounts for under half of them, and the cause for the rest is not known. Present in this sample are roughly 77,000 clones, roughly 92% of which were seen just once. In total, the top ten clones hold about 0.7% of the sample. Sequenced material: CD4+ or CD8+ T cells sorted from blood, taken in a trial of the OX40 agonist ivuxolimab. These receptors were collected from an adult with an advanced solid tumor such as melanoma, head and neck, liver or kidney cancer.

This rearrangement joins TRBV2 to TRBJ1-2, with D tentatively TRBD1 (6 bases). Trimming took off 3 bases at V and 4 bases at J, with 12 bases between the two ends. In germline, CDR1 is SNHLY, CDR2 FYNNEI. This CDR3 is built from 14 residues. The CDR3 region is CASSDGGLGYGYTF. In DNA form, the CDR3 reads TGTGCCAGCAGTGACGGGGGCCTGGGCTATGGCTACACCTTC.

V gene TRBV10-3 combines with J gene TRBJ2-1; 9 bases line up with TRBD2. The J segment lost 0 bases and the V segment lost 2 bases, leaving 5 bases of the junction unmatched. The CDR3 consists of 17 residues. Germline CDR1 is ENHRY and CDR2 is SYGVKD. The CDR3 coding sequence is TGTGCCATCAGTGAGACTAGCGGGCGCAGCTCCTACAATGAGCAGTTCTTC. This translates into CAISETSGRSSYNEQFF.

The V gene is TRBV19, the J gene TRBJ2-2; the match to TRBD1 covers 7 bases. The V segment lost 7 bases and the J segment 6 bases; nucleotides outside the gene matches: 11. The length of the CDR3 is 15 residues. Germline CDR1 is LNHDA and CDR2 is SQIVND (reference sequence). CDR3 protein: CASIGLGGVSGELFF. The CDR3 region has the DNA TGTGCCAGTATAGGATTAGGGGGCGTGTCCGGGGAGCTGTTTTTT.

The chain couples TRBV7-6 to TRBJ2-5; TRBD2 is a possible D gene (7 bases). Germline-derived CDR1 and CDR2 are SGHVS and FNYEAQ. The ends were cut back, 5 bases at V and 4 bases at J, with 20 bases in the middle. The CDR3 has 16 residues. CDR3 coding DNA: TGTGCCAGCAGCCCCACCAGGCAGGGAGGGGGAGAGACCCAGTACTTC. It translates to CASSPTRQGGGETQYF. Variable domain in full (rest from reference TRBV7-6 and TRBJ2-5): GAGVSQSPRYKVTKRGQDVALRCDPISGHVSLYWYRQALGQGPEFLTYFNYEAQQDKSGLPNDRFSAERPEGSISTLTIQRTEQRDSAMYRCASSPTRQGGGETQYFGPGTRLLVL.

This chain links TRBV11-2 with TRBJ2-7; perhaps D is TRBD1 or TRBD2 (5 bases each). Per germline, CDR1 SGHAT and CDR2 FQNNGV. The ends were cut back, 5 bases at V and 10 bases at J, with 15 bases in the middle. The CDR3 covers 12 residues. The CDR3 reads CASSRGLGRQYF. DNA for the CDR3: TGTGCCAGCAGCCGGGGCCTGGGTCGTCAGTACTTC.

This clone appeared a single time. The chain carries TRBV5-1 and TRBJ2-2, with 9 bases lining up with TRBD2. V shed 4 bases and J 8 bases; nucleotides not matched to a gene: 12. Germline loops: CDR1 SGHRS, CDR2 YFSETQ. This CDR3 contains 16 residues. This chain's CDR3 is CASSPEGGRARGELFF. The CDR3 coding sequence is TGCGCCAGCAGCCCGGAGGGCGGGAGGGCCCGGGGGGAGCTGTTTTTT. Filled out from reference TRBV5-1 and TRBJ2-2, the complete variable domain reads KAGVTQTPRYLIKTRGQQVTLSCSPISGHRSVSWYQQTPGQGLQFLFEYFSETQRNKGNFPGRFSGRQFSNSRSEMNVSTLELGDSALYLCASSPEGGRARGELFFGEGSRLTVL.

This chain joins TRBV2 and TRBJ2-7, with 7 bases that match TRBD1. The CDR3 spans 15 residues. CDR1 and CDR2 (germline): SNHLY, FYNNEI. Trimming took 5 bases from V and 1 from J; bases not matched to a gene: 8. This CDR3 is CASSSSGTVSYEQYF. For the CDR3, the DNA is TGTGCCAGCAGTTCCTCCGGGACAGTTTCCTACGAGCAGTACTTC.

This clone has just one count. The chain uses TRBV9 and TRBJ2-3; D not certain. Germline V gives CDR1 SGDLS, CDR2 YYNGEE. The CDR3 is 13 amino acids. V was cut by 0 bases and J by 2 bases, with 4 bases left in between. The CDR3, as DNA: TGTGCCAGCAGCGTAGTGACCACAGATACGCAGTATTTT. It encodes CASSVVTTDTQYF.

This chain links TRBV9 with TRBJ2-7; the match to TRBD2 covers 8 bases. Germline V gene data show CDR1 as SGDLS and CDR2 as YYNGEE. The CDR3 consists of 15 residues. With V trimmed by 4 bases and J by 0 bases, 6 bases remained unmatched. The CDR3: CASSSSTSGSYEQYF. For the CDR3, the DNA is TGTGCCAGCAGCTCCTCAACTAGCGGCTCCTACGAGCAGTACTTC.

As to this clone: Different DNA sequences within this sample yield the same CDR3. V is TRBV9 and J is TRBJ2-7; D gene ambiguous. The CDR3 covers 14 residues. Germline CDR1 and CDR2: SGDLS and YYNGEE. Trimming pared 0 bases from V and 0 bases from J, leaving 7 bases between. The CDR3 coding sequence is TGTGCCAGCAGCGTAGGCGGCAGCTCCTACGAGCAGTACTTC. Protein: CASSVGGSSYEQYF.

By share of the sample, this clone is medium-sized. J is TRBJ1-1 and V is TRBV29-1; 11 bases agree with TRBD1. Germline V lookup: CDR1 SQVTM, CDR2 ANQGSEA. The CDR3 runs to 13 residues. The ends lost 7 bases at V and 4 bases at J; junction bases unmatched: 5. The CDR3 sequence: CSGDRGIGTEAFF. The CDR3 DNA reads TGCAGCGGGGACAGGGGGATAGGCACTGAAGCTTTCTTT.

The rearrangement joins TRBV5-1 to TRBJ2-7, with D unclear. From germline, CDR1 is SGHRS and CDR2 YFSETQ. The CDR3 has 15 amino acids. The V gene lost 0 bases and the J gene lost 2 bases, with 12 bases spanning the gap. CDR3 in amino acids: CASSLAPGTPYEQYF. CDR3 DNA: TGCGCCAGCAGCTTGGCTCCAGGTACCCCCTACGAGCAGTACTTC. Variable domain in full (rest from reference TRBV5-1 and TRBJ2-7): KAGVTQTPRYLIKTRGQQVTLSCSPISGHRSVSWYQQTPGQGLQFLFEYFSETQRNKGNFPGRFSGRQFSNSRSEMNVSTLELGDSALYLCASSLAPGTPYEQYFGPGTRLTVT.

This chain connects TRBV18 to TRBJ2-7, with D possibly being TRBD2 (5 bases). From germline, CDR1 is KGHSH and CDR2 LQKENI. Trimming took 3 bases from V and 2 from J, leaving 14 bases between them. The CDR3 contains 15 residues. CDR3 amino acids: CASSPGVRGPYEQYF. The CDR3 region has the DNA TGTGCCAGCTCACCGGGAGTGCGAGGTCCCTACGAGCAGTACTTC.

The J gene is TRBJ1-6, the V gene TRBV20-1; perhaps TRBD1 as D (5 bases). Trimming shortened V by 5 bases and J by 17 bases, and 7 bases separated the two germline ends. There are 8 residues in the CDR3. The V gene's germline CDR1 is DFQATT and CDR2 SNEGSKA (reference sequence). This chain's CDR3 is CSALGVHF. The CDR3 DNA follows: TGCAGTGCTTTGGGGGTCCACTTT.

V gene TRBV10-3 combines with J gene TRBJ2-1; D ambiguous. The CDR3 totals 11 residues. V was clipped by 5 bases and J by 7 bases, with 6 bases between them. Germline V gives CDR1 ENHRY, CDR2 SYGVKD. In DNA form, the CDR3 reads TGTGCCATCAGTTCTAGTAATGAGCAGTTCTTC. Translation gives CAISSSNEQFF.

The chain is built from TRBV27 and TRBJ1-4; D gene ambiguous. CDR3 length equals 14 residues. In germline, CDR1 is MNHEY, CDR2 SMNVEV (reference sequence). V lost 5 bases and J lost 7, with 14 bases in between. CDR3 nucleotides: TGTGCCAGCAGTCCCCTAGGGTGGGGTGAAAAACTGTTTTTT. It is translated as CASSPLGWGEKLFF.

The rearrangement links TRBV2 to TRBJ1-6, with 9 bases identical to TRBD1. V lost 10 bases to trimming and J lost 7 bases; unmatched junction nucleotides: 5. The CDR3 is 13 amino acids. Germline V lookup: CDR1 SNHLY, CDR2 FYNNEI. Here the CDR3 reads CATSDRGNSPLHF. The CDR3 DNA sequence: TGTGCCACCTCCGACAGGGGGAATTCACCCCTCCACTTT.

V usage is TRBV2 and J usage is TRBJ2-7, with TRBD1 as a possible D gene (6 bases). V dropped 4 bases and J dropped 3 bases, with 13 bases sitting between them. The CDR3 is 14 residues long. The germline CDR1 and CDR2 sequences are SNHLY and FYNNEI. CDR3 coding DNA: TGTGCCAGCAGTGGGCAGGCAGGGGACTACGAGCAGTACTTC. It codes for CASSGQAGDYEQYF. Looking up the rest from reference TRBV2 and TRBJ2-7 gives the full variable domain: EPEVTQTPSHQVTQMGQEVILRCVPISNHLYFYWYRQILGQKVEFLVSFYNNEISEKSEIFDDQFSVERPDGSNFTLKIRSTKLEDSAMYFCASSGQAGDYEQYFGPGTRLTVT.

The chain has TRBV9 and TRBJ2-1, with no clear D. This CDR3 is built from 12 residues. Germline lookup yields CDR1 SGDLS and CDR2 YYNGEE. V was pared by 0 bases and J by 9 bases, with 7 bases between. The CDR3 DNA reads as TGTGCCAGCAGCGTAGCTTTCGGTGAGCAGTTCTTC. Translated: CASSVAFGEQFF.

CDR3 protein: CASSLIGSNEQFF. Here the CDR3 DNA reads TGCGCCAGCAGCTTGATAGGAAGCAATGAGCAGTTCTTC. The chain links TRBV5-1 to TRBJ2-1; D is unresolved. The CDR3 has 13 residues. Germline V gene sequence: CDR1 SGHRS, CDR2 YFSETQ. Trimming removed 1 base from V and 6 bases from J, with 8 bases in between. Full variable domain (outside the CDR3, taken from reference TRBV5-1 and TRBJ2-1): KAGVTQTPRYLIKTRGQQVTLSCSPISGHRSVSWYQQTPGQGLQFLFEYFSETQRNKGNFPGRFSGRQFSNSRSEMNVSTLELGDSALYLCASSLIGSNEQFFGPGTRLTVL.

V and J are TRBV7-9 and TRBJ2-1; weak D call: TRBD2 (6 bases). Trimming pared 0 bases from V and 9 bases from J, leaving 15 bases between. The length of the CDR3 is 15 residues. Germline lookup yields CDR1 SEHNR and CDR2 FQNEAQ (reference sequence). The CDR3 here is CASSLATEGFGEQFF. The CDR3, as DNA: TGTGCCAGCAGCTTAGCGACGGAGGGGTTCGGTGAGCAGTTCTTC.

The chain carries TRBV27 and TRBJ2-5; the D is unclear. V shed 6 bases and J shed 5 bases, with 10 bases lying between them. The germline CDR1 and CDR2 sequences are MNHEY and SMNVEV (reference sequence). This CDR3 comprises 12 residues. The CDR3, as DNA: TGTGCCAGCAGAGGGTTTGGGGAGACCCAGTACTTC. Protein sequence: CASRGFGETQYF.

This clone was recorded a few times. This sequence joins TRBV2 and TRBJ2-7; TRBD1 matches 8 bases. The CDR3 is 15 residues long. V trimming: 1 base; J trimming: 2 bases; junction bases outside the gene matches: 4. CDR1 and CDR2 (germline): SNHLY, FYNNEI. The CDR3: CASSEGSGQAYEQYF. The CDR3 nucleotides are TGTGCCAGCAGTGAAGGGTCGGGACAGGCCTACGAGCAGTACTTC. The variable domain in full, completed from reference TRBV2 and TRBJ2-7, reads EPEVTQTPSHQVTQMGQEVILRCVPISNHLYFYWYRQILGQKVEFLVSFYNNEISEKSEIFDDQFSVERPDGSNFTLKIRSTKLEDSAMYFCASSEGSGQAYEQYFGPGTRLTVT.

The chain couples TRBV6-6 to TRBJ1-1; no firm D call. The CDR3 is made up of 14 amino acids. In germline, CDR1 is MNHNY, CDR2 SVGAGI (reference sequence). Trimming cost V 3 bases and J 0 bases, with 8 bases left between them. This CDR3 is CASSYSRLNTEAFF. The CDR3 nucleotides are TGTGCCAGCAGTTATTCGAGATTGAACACTGAAGCTTTCTTT.

The V and J genes are TRBV4-1 and TRBJ2-7; TRBD2 matches 11 bases. Germline V gene sequence: CDR1 MGHRA, CDR2 YSYEKL. V trimming: 5 bases; J trimming: 6 bases; junction bases outside the gene matches: 9. This CDR3 has 15 residues. CDR3 residues: CASSYSGGARGEQYF. The CDR3 nucleotides are TGCGCCAGCAGCTATAGCGGGGGGGCGAGAGGCGAGCAGTACTTC.

The genes are TRBV5-1 and TRBJ2-3; D ambiguous. V shed 2 bases and J shed 0 bases, with 1 base lying between them. The germline V gene encodes CDR1 SGHRS and CDR2 YFSETQ. This CDR3 has 12 amino acids. The chain's CDR3 is CASSFSTDTQYF. CDR3 nucleotide sequence: TGCGCCAGCAGCTTCAGCACAGATACGCAGTATTTT.

The chain carries TRBV2 and TRBJ2-4; 7 bases agree with TRBD2. The germline gives CDR1 SNHLY, CDR2 FYNNEI. There are 12 residues in the CDR3. V gave up 7 bases and J gave up 5 bases; unmatched junction bases: 2. As DNA, the CDR3 is TGTGCCAGCACGGGAGGAGAAAACATTCAGTACTTC. This gives the protein CASTGGENIQYF. Full variable domain (outside the CDR3, taken from reference TRBV2 and TRBJ2-4): EPEVTQTPSHQVTQMGQEVILRCVPISNHLYFYWYRQILGQKVEFLVSFYNNEISEKSEIFDDQFSVERPDGSNFTLKIRSTKLEDSAMYFCASTGGENIQYFGAGTRLSVL.

This clone was recorded only once. This chain links TRBV7-3 with TRBJ1-2; the match to TRBD1 covers 11 bases. V was pared by 5 bases and J by 2 bases, with 4 bases of the junction left unmatched. CDR3 length equals 15 residues. CDR1 and CDR2 from the germline V gene are SGHTA and FQGTGA. CDR3 protein: CASSPGQGANYGYTF. CDR3 nucleotide sequence: TGTGCCAGCAGCCCCGGACAGGGGGCGAACTATGGCTACACCTTC.

CDR3 residues: CASSIGGMGTF. DNA for the CDR3: TGTGCCAGTAGTATAGGAGGGATGGGGACCTTC. The rearrangement links TRBV19 to TRBJ1-2; D gene unclear. CDR1 is LNHDA, CDR2 SQIVND, per germline (reference sequence). With 1 base removed from V and 14 bases from J, the gap between germline ends came to 11 bases. The CDR3 loop spans 11 amino acids. The full variable domain, in which reference TRBV19 and TRBJ1-2 provide the parts outside the CDR3, is DGGITQSPKYLFRKEGQNVTLSCEQNLNHDAMYWYRQDPGQGLRLIYYSQIVNDFQKGDIAEGYSVSREKKESFPLTVTSAQKNPTAFYLCASSIGGMGTFGSGTRLTVV.

The rearrangement uses TRBV28 and TRBJ2-2, with 7 bases fitting TRBD2. V lost 6 bases to trimming and J lost 2 bases; unmatched junction nucleotides: 9. In germline, CDR1 is MDHEN, CDR2 SYDVKM. The CDR3 spans 16 residues. CDR3 coding DNA: TGTGCCAGCAGACGCCCCAGCGGGATCAACACCGGGGAGCTGTTTTTT. This encodes CASRRPSGINTGELFF.

The chain recombines TRBV19 with TRBJ2-1; 12 nucleotides line up with TRBD2. CDR3 length: 17 residues. With 3 bases clipped from V and 3 bases from J, the junction kept 6 bases outside the gene matches. CDR1 is LNHDA and CDR2 is SQIVND in the germline V gene (reference sequence). In nucleotides, the CDR3 is TGTGCCAGTAGTATCAGGCTAGCGGGAGGGTTCTACAATGAGCAGTTCTTC. Its protein is CASSIRLAGGFYNEQFF.

About this clone: In this CDR3 the conserved last residue, phenylalanine or tryptophan, is missing, so a read error is likely. The DNA is left out, because the CDR3 cannot be placed on it with certainty; the CDR3 is given as TCRdb lists it. V usage is TRBV30 and J usage is TRBJ1-1. The CDR3 spans 9 residues, counting both ends. Germline V CDR1 and CDR2: GTSNPN, SVGIG (reference sequence). CDR3 loop: CAWSVRARR.